Reported below is one TCR beta chain. This entry belongs to a study of cytotoxic CD8 clonotypes in ibrutinib-treated CLL. Measured with immunoSEQ multiplex PCR; TCRdb has only the in-frame clones, and not every one. The profile shows fewer than 85,000 clones, roughly 77% of them singletons. The V segment lost 5 bases and the J segment 4 bases; nucleotides outside the gene matches: 6. The germline CDR1 and CDR2 sequences are SGHTA and FQGNSA. This CDR3 comprises 15 residues. The sequence came from a human donor with chronic lymphocytic leukemia. Sequenced here: PBMCs, sampled after 12 months of ibrutinib treatment. The rearrangement links TRBV7-2 to TRBJ1-5; TRBD1 matches 9 bases. Here the CDR3 DNA reads TGTGCCAGCAGCCCAGGACAGGGGAGGAATCAGCCCCAGCATTTT. Encoded protein: CASSPGQGRNQPQHF.